One and the same sample provided the 13 T cell receptor beta chains below, sequenced in a study of blood T cell repertoires in COVID-19. Some clones are missing from TCRdb's copy, which holds only in-frame ones; the method was immunoSEQ multiplex PCR. The table includes 200,000 to 300,000 clones, about 68% detected once. What was sequenced was peripheral blood. The receptors shown here come from a woman older than 75 with acute or convalescent COVID-19.

CDR3 amino acids: CASSLYSQETQYF. DNA of the CDR3: TGTGCCAGCAGTTTATACAGCCAAGAGACCCAGTACTTC. V is TRBV12-3 or TRBV12-4 and J is TRBJ2-5; D uncertain. This CDR3 comprises 13 residues. V was pared by 2 bases and J by 1 base, with 5 bases between.

This rearrangement joins TRBV19 to TRBJ1-5; 8 nucleotides align to TRBD1. Per germline, CDR1 LNHDA and CDR2 SQIVND (reference sequence). V lost 5 bases and J lost 2; bases outside the gene matches: 8. This CDR3 region has 16 residues. CDR3 nucleotide sequence: TGTGCCAGTAGTCCCCAGGGGGCACTGGGCAATCAGCCCCAGCATTTT. This sequence encodes CASSPQGALGNQPQHF.

In this sample, this clone turned up once. J is TRBJ1-6 and V is TRBV9; TRBD1 is a possible D gene (5 bases). This CDR3 spans 21 amino acids. CDR1 and CDR2 (germline): SGDLS, YYNGEE. V was shortened by 0 bases and J by 6 bases, with 28 bases between the two germline ends. This CDR3 is CASSVAGGGWDQPPFNSPLHF. The CDR3 nucleotides read TGTGCCAGCAGCGTAGCGGGGGGGGGTTGGGACCAACCGCCGTTTAATTCACCCCTCCACTTT.

This clone was seen repeatedly, ten times or more. The chain combines TRBV11-2 with TRBJ2-7; 12 bases map to TRBD2. CDR1 and CDR2 from the germline V gene are SGHAT and FQNNGV. V shed 2 bases and J 6 bases; nucleotides not matched to a gene: 2. This CDR3 spans 14 amino acids. This chain's CDR3 is CASSLLAGGREQYF. DNA for the CDR3: TGTGCCAGCAGCTTACTAGCGGGGGGGCGCGAGCAGTACTTC.

This rearrangement joins TRBV7-8 to TRBJ1-3, with D perhaps TRBD1 (6 bases). The CDR3 is 14 residues long. Germline V CDR1 and CDR2: SGHVS, FQNEAQ. Deletions cut 5 bases from V and 4 bases from J, with 12 bases between. CDR3 sequence reads: CASSNRVLGNTIYF. The DNA of the CDR3 is TGTGCCAGCAGCAACAGGGTTTTAGGAAACACCATATATTTT.

The chain links TRBV6-6 to TRBJ1-1; 7 bases align to TRBD1. Trimming at V came to 7 bases and at J to 7 bases, leaving 3 bases not matched to a gene. The CDR3 contains 11 residues. Germline lookup yields CDR1 MNHNY and CDR2 SVGAGI (reference sequence). The chain's CDR3 is CASIRQGEAFF. DNA for the CDR3: TGTGCCAGCATAAGACAGGGTGAAGCTTTCTTT.

This clone was seen more than once but under ten times. The CDR3 loop is CASSEQTSSSGNTIYF. Here the CDR3 DNA reads TGCGCCAGCAGTGAGCAGACATCCTCCTCTGGAAACACCATATATTTT. The chain joins TRBV10-1 to TRBJ1-3; D gene uncertain. The CDR3 covers 16 residues. V was cut by 2 bases and J by 0 bases, with 11 bases left in between. Germline V lookup: CDR1 WNHNN, CDR2 SYGVQD (reference sequence).

This clone was found once. The chain recombines TRBV5-5 with TRBJ1-2; TRBD1 matches 11 bases. Germline trimming cut 3 bases from V and 4 bases from J; bases unmatched to any gene: 8. CDR1 and CDR2 from the germline V gene are SGHKS and YYEKEE (reference sequence). This CDR3 has 16 amino acids. CDR3 residues: CASSSSGDRGIYGYTF. In DNA form, the CDR3 reads TGTGCCAGCAGCTCCTCAGGGGACAGGGGGATCTATGGCTACACCTTC.

The sample holds one count of this clone. This chain connects TRBV5-6 to TRBJ1-3, with TRBD1 as a possible D gene (5 bases). The CDR3 loop spans 17 amino acids. The germline V gene has CDR1 SGHDT and CDR2 YYEEEE. The V end was cut by 0 bases, the J end by 0 bases, with 13 bases between. CDR3 sequence (DNA): TGTGCCAGCAGCTTGGGACAGATCTTCGTCTCTGGAAACACCATATATTTT. Amino acids: CASSLGQIFVSGNTIYF.

The chain employs TRBV19 and TRBJ2-5; 9 nucleotides match TRBD2. With 8 bases clipped from V and 4 bases from J, the junction kept 5 bases outside the gene matches. From germline, CDR1 is LNHDA and CDR2 SQIVND (reference sequence). The CDR3 has 13 amino acids. CDR3 coding DNA: TGTGCCAGTTCGCTAGCGGGGCGAGAGACCCAGTACTTC. This translates into CASSLAGRETQYF.

The chain carries TRBV28 and TRBJ1-4, with 10 bases that match TRBD1. The V gene's germline CDR1 is MDHEN and CDR2 SYDVKM. This CDR3 comprises 15 residues. J was trimmed by 7 bases and V by 7 bases; bases with no gene match: 9. The chain's CDR3 is CASNPPGQGREKLFF. CDR3 DNA sequence: TGTGCCAGCAATCCCCCGGGACAGGGGCGTGAAAAACTGTTTTTT. The full variable domain, in which reference TRBV28 and TRBJ1-4 provide the parts outside the CDR3, is DVKVTQSSRYLVKRTGEKVFLECVQDMDHENMFWYRQDPGLGLRLIYFSYDVKMKEKGDIPEGYSVSREKKERFSLILESASTNQTSMYLCASNPPGQGREKLFFGSGTQLSVL.

V and J are TRBV3-1 (or the pseudogene TRBV3-2) and TRBJ1-5, with D tentatively TRBD1 (5 bases). The length of the CDR3 is 15 residues. V shed 3 bases and J shed 7 bases, with 16 bases lying between them. Germline V gives CDR1 LGHDT, CDR2 YNNKEL (reference sequence). CDR3 coding DNA: TGTGCCAGCAGCCAGACACCCGGGGGTAGACAGCCCCAGCATTTT. Translating gives CASSQTPGGRQPQHF.

This clone was counted a few times. This rearrangement joins TRBV30 to TRBJ2-1; TRBD2 is a possible D gene (5 bases). CDR1 is GTSNPN and CDR2 is SVGIG in the germline V gene (reference sequence). CDR3 size: 14 residues. Trimming removed 5 bases from V and 4 bases from J, with 15 bases in between. This chain's CDR3 is CAWSGLSGYNEQFF. The CDR3 DNA follows: TGTGCCTGGTCTGGACTCTCGGGGTACAATGAGCAGTTCTTC. The full variable domain, its missing parts supplied by reference TRBV30 and TRBJ2-1, is SQTIHQWPATLVQPVGSPLSLECTVEGTSNPNLYWYRQAAGRGLQLLFYSVGIGQISSEVPQNLSASRPQDRQFILSSKKLLLSDSGFYLCAWSGLSGYNEQFFGPGTRLTVL.